Listed below are T cell receptor beta chains from one sample, sequenced in a study of T cells after yellow fever vaccination. TCRdb redid the calling of the 5' RACE reads with MiXCR, one entry per CDR3 protein. In the table there are roughly 4,500 distinct CDR3 sequences, around 7.3% of which are singletons. This material consisted of PBMCs, either bulk or a sorted T-cell subset (CD4+, CD8+, memory, or dextramer-sorted; not recorded which), taken 15 days after the yellow fever booster vaccination. All receptors derive from a man aged 25-45 years who received the YFV17D yellow fever vaccine. Both conserved end residues are part of each CDR3. For some rows the clone size is stated as once, few or many, or as a class when expanded; others skip it.

J | size | V | CDR3
TRBJ2-5 | many | TRBV10-3 | CAISRDRGRGETQYF
TRBJ2-1 | medium-sized | TRBV9 | CASSSLPETGNEQFF
TRBJ2-2 | medium-sized | TRBV29-1 | CSVSGNTGELFF
TRBJ2-3 | medium-sized | TRBV20-1 | CSAIHGADTQYF
TRBJ2-1 | medium-sized | TRBV5-1 | CASSFDEDEQFF
TRBJ2-1 | medium-sized | TRBV5-4 | CASSLVGTRNEQFF
TRBJ2-7 | medium-sized | TRBV20-1 | CSARGGLAGGIGYEQYF
TRBJ2-1 | medium-sized | TRBV20-1 | CSAPPGLAGHNEQFF
TRBJ1-5 | medium-sized | TRBV23-1 | CASSHREQGARQPQHF
TRBJ1-5 | many | TRBV20-1 | CSAKGQGNQPQHF
TRBJ1-6 | medium-sized | TRBV27 | CASSFSGQGTGISLNSPLHF
TRBJ1-5 | medium-sized | TRBV5-5 | CASSYVWDSDQPQHF
TRBJ2-7 | many | TRBV7-2 | CASSLAPGGRVPYEQYF
TRBJ1-2 | medium-sized | TRBV5-5 | CASSLDGAYGYTF
TRBJ2-7 | medium-sized | TRBV6-5 | CASSYSRDSYEQYF
TRBJ2-7 | medium-sized | TRBV27 | CASSLFTGAYEQYF
TRBJ2-1 | medium-sized | TRBV5-1 | CASSLGLAGEGEQFF
TRBJ2-1 | medium-sized | TRBV6-5 | CAALGADSYNEQFF
TRBJ2-3 | medium-sized | TRBV7-7 | CASSPRGGDTQYF
TRBJ2-2 | medium-sized | TRBV20-1 | CSARVGREVTGELFF
TRBJ1-4 | medium-sized | TRBV6-5 | CASSYDRSNEKLFF
TRBJ2-2 | medium-sized | TRBV10-2 | CASSPGLVSGELFF
TRBJ2-7 | medium-sized | TRBV20-1 | CSASDGTVTYEQYF
TRBJ2-6 | medium-sized | TRBV4-3 | CASSANMDSGANVLTF
TRBJ2-7 | many | TRBV11-3 | CASSRGQGHEQYF
TRBJ2-3 | medium-sized | TRBV2 | CAGRNTDTDTQYF
TRBJ2-1 | many | TRBV5-1 | CASSLASTEQFF
TRBJ2-2 | medium-sized | TRBV30 | CAWSTWGITGELFF
TRBJ1-3 | - | TRBV30 | CASGTGGGNTIYF
TRBJ2-3 | medium-sized | TRBV6-5 | CASTKGGVSTDTQYF
TRBJ2-1 | medium-sized | TRBV9 | CASSVGPAGRGQFF
TRBJ1-2 | medium-sized | TRBV5-1 | CASSFGTDYGYTF
TRBJ2-1 | - | TRBV7-9 | CASSLNFEPNNEQFF
TRBJ2-7 | medium-sized | TRBV6-5 | CASRPMVASYEQYF
TRBJ2-7 | medium-sized | TRBV3-1 | CASSRGTILSYEQYF
TRBJ2-5 | medium-sized | TRBV5-1 | CASSQIQETQYF
TRBJ2-4 | medium-sized | TRBV5-1 | CASSLGTANIQYF
TRBJ2-2 | medium-sized | TRBV5-1 | CASRLLLAGGPDTGELFF
TRBJ2-5 | medium-sized | TRBV3-1 | CASSRSSGRALGETQYF
TRBJ1-5 | - | TRBV3-1 | CASSKQVPWPQHF
TRBJ1-1 | medium-sized | TRBV5-1 | CASSLGVGLTGDTEAFF
TRBJ2-1 | medium-sized | TRBV5-1 | CASSSGRGNEQFF
TRBJ2-2 | medium-sized | TRBV19 | CASSPLGTGTTGELFF
TRBJ2-2 | medium-sized | TRBV20-1 | CSARGGQHTGELFF